Listed below are T cell receptor beta chains from one sample, sequenced in a study of cytomegalovirus exposure and HLA in healthy donors. Assay: immunoSEQ multiplex PCR; the TCRdb copy retains only in-frame clones and omits some. The sample has under 200,000 clones, about 81% seen once. Sequences were obtained from PBMCs. The receptors were sampled from a young woman in good health and CMV-seronegative. CDR3s include the opening cysteine and the closing phenylalanine or tryptophan. The order of the fields is V gene, clone size, J gene, D gene, CDR3 protein, CDR3 DNA. The D gene is left open where the match is weak. Clone size is given for some rows only: seen once, a few or many times, or a class if the clone is expanded.

TRBV5-4,NA,TRBJ2-1,NA,CASSPRAVPSSYNEQFF,TGTGCCAGCAGCCCCCGTGCTGTTCCGAGCTCCTACAATGAGCAGTTCTTC
TRBV28,NA,TRBJ1-5,NA,CASTPGGGGQPQHF,TGTGCCAGCACTCCTGGGGGGGGAGGTCAGCCCCAGCATTTT
TRBV18,NA,TRBJ2-7,TRBD2,CASSPLARGDYEQYF,TGTGCCAGCTCACCTCTTGCGCGGGGGGACTACGAGCAGTACTTC
TRBV28,NA,TRBJ2-7,NA,CASSFSWRVEQYF,TGTGCCAGCAGTTTTAGCTGGCGGGTCGAGCAGTACTTC
TRBV5-1,NA,TRBJ2-5,NA,CASRTDQETQYF,TGCGCCAGCAGGACAGATCAAGAGACCCAGTACTTC
TRBV28,NA,TRBJ1-5,TRBD1,CASSFSEGAQPQHF,TGTGCCAGCAGTTTCAGCGAGGGGGCTCAGCCCCAGCATTTT
TRBV29-1,few,TRBJ2-5,TRBD1,CSVGPSGQGSETQYF,TGCAGCGTTGGCCCCTCGGGACAGGGGTCAGAGACCCAGTACTTC
TRBV6-6,NA,TRBJ1-5,NA,CASRPPGGNQPQHF,TGTGCCAGCAGACCACCCGGGGGTAATCAGCCCCAGCATTTT
TRBV19,NA,TRBJ2-3,NA,CASSIVMTWQDTQYF,TGTGCCAGTAGTATAGTCATGACTTGGCAAGATACGCAGTATTTT
TRBV5-1,NA,TRBJ2-7,TRBD1,CASRGRGTVEYF,TGCGCCAGCAGGGGCAGGGGGACGGTGGAGTACTTC
TRBV2,NA,TRBJ1-3,TRBD1,CASSVRTGGAGNTIYF,TGTGCCAGCAGTGTACGGACAGGGGGCGCTGGAAACACCATATATTTT
TRBV7-8,NA,TRBJ2-7,TRBD1,CASSAYRGPYEQYF,TGTGCCAGCAGCGCCTACAGGGGGCCCTACGAGCAGTACTTC
TRBV5-8,once,TRBJ2-1,TRBD1,CASRTGSSYNEQFF,TGTGCCAGCAGGACAGGGAGCTCCTACAATGAGCAGTTCTTC
TRBV2,NA,TRBJ1-4,TRBD1,CASSEARGQGLTTNEKLFF,TGTGCCAGCAGTGAAGCACGGGGACAGGGGCTGACAACTAATGAAAAACTGTTTTTT
TRBV5-4,NA,TRBJ2-7,NA,CASSLGGHLSYEQYF,TGTGCCAGCAGCTTGGGAGGCCACCTCTCCTACGAGCAGTACTTC
TRBV19,NA,TRBJ1-5,NA,CASTVLSGNQPQHF,TGTGCCAGTACCGTACTCTCGGGCAATCAGCCCCAGCATTTT
TRBV9,NA,TRBJ2-6,NA,CASSGDFGANVLTF,TGTGCCAGCTCAGGTGATTTTGGGGCCAACGTCCTGACTTTC
TRBV2,NA,TRBJ2-7,TRBD2,CASSDLSAGGLREQYF,TGTGCCAGCAGCGACCTTTCAGCGGGAGGGCTTAGGGAGCAGTACTTC
TRBV4-2,NA,TRBJ1-1,NA,CASVEDSSLMNTEAFF,TGTGCCAGCGTCGAGGACAGTTCCCTAATGAACACTGAAGCTTTCTTT
TRBV7-3,NA,TRBJ2-1,TRBD2,CASSPQASGGANEQFF,TGTGCCAGCAGCCCCCAGGCTAGCGGGGGTGCCAATGAGCAGTTCTTC
TRBV5-1,NA,TRBJ2-1,NA,CASSLGQYYNEQFF,TGCGCCAGCAGCTTGGGACAGTACTACAATGAGCAGTTCTTC
TRBV9,NA,TRBJ2-1,NA,CASSVLGLPAGYNEQFF,TGTGCCAGCAGCGTACTCGGACTACCGGCGGGTTACAATGAGCAGTTCTTC
TRBV2,NA,TRBJ1-6,TRBD1,CASSEDGTGVGSPLHF,TGTGCCAGCAGTGAAGATGGGACAGGGGTAGGTTCACCCCTCCACTTT
TRBV28,NA,TRBJ1-5,TRBD1,CASRGTGALNQPQHF,TGTGCCAGCAGGGGGACAGGGGCTCTCAATCAGCCCCAGCATTTT
TRBV5-1,NA,TRBJ2-1,NA,CASSLTGSSYNEQFF,TGCGCCAGCAGCTTGACGGGGAGCTCCTACAATGAGCAGTTCTTC
TRBV28,NA,TRBJ2-7,TRBD1,CASVQSGQGWTPSYEQYF,TGTGCCAGCGTCCAATCCGGACAGGGCTGGACCCCATCCTACGAGCAGTACTTC
TRBV19,NA,TRBJ2-2,TRBD1,CASSIPGTGTTGELFF,TGTGCCAGTAGTATCCCCGGGACAGGGACTACCGGGGAGCTGTTTTTT
TRBV4-2,NA,TRBJ2-2,NA,CASSQDGPDYANTGELFF,TGTGCCAGCAGCCAAGATGGCCCAGACTACGCGAACACCGGGGAGCTGTTTTTT
TRBV10-3,NA,TRBJ2-3,TRBD2,CAISEKLAGGGDTQYF,TGTGCCATCAGTGAGAAACTAGCGGGGGGTGGAGATACGCAGTATTTT
TRBV7-8,NA,TRBJ2-2,NA,CASSLAGTTANTGELFF,TGTGCCAGCAGCTTAGCGGGGACAACAGCGAACACCGGGGAGCTGTTTTTT
TRBV2,NA,TRBJ2-7,NA,CASSQSRYEQYF,TGTGCCAGCAGTCAATCCCGCTACGAGCAGTACTTC
TRBV6-5,NA,TRBJ1-1,TRBD1,CASTRTGQNTEAFF,TGTGCCAGCACTCGGACAGGACAGAACACTGAAGCTTTCTTT
TRBV4-1,NA,TRBJ1-6,NA,CASSQGPGVSSISPLHF,TGCGCCAGCAGCCAAGGACCGGGGGTGTCCTCCATCTCGCCCCTCCACTTT
TRBV12-5,NA,TRBJ2-5,NA,CASGISGQETQYF,TGTGCTAGTGGTATTAGCGGTCAAGAGACCCAGTACTTC
TRBV14,NA,TRBJ2-1,TRBD2,CASSTLLAGGPNNEQFF,TGTGCCAGCAGCACCCTACTAGCGGGAGGCCCAAACAATGAGCAGTTCTTC
TRBV27,NA,TRBJ2-7,TRBD1,CASSLMRGPSYEQYF,TGTGCCAGCAGTTTGATGAGGGGGCCCTCCTACGAGCAGTACTTC
TRBV7-9,NA,TRBJ1-5,NA,CASSLSGLNQPQHF,TGTGCCAGCAGCTTATCAGGTCTGAATCAGCCCCAGCATTTT
TRBV6-1,NA,TRBJ2-7,NA,CASSDMGGYEQYF,TGTGCCAGCAGTGATATGGGAGGCTACGAGCAGTACTTC
TRBV6-5,NA,TRBJ2-7,NA,CASSRRSLGTYEQYF,TGTGCCAGCAGTAGACGGAGTCTCGGTACGTACGAGCAGTACTTC
TRBV18,NA,TRBJ2-7,NA,CASSPLGKPYEQYF,TGTGCCAGCTCACCCCTCGGGAAACCCTACGAGCAGTACTTC
TRBV19,NA,TRBJ1-1,TRBD1,CASSTGTGLDTEAFF,TGTGCCAGTAGTACCGGGACAGGGCTCGACACTGAAGCTTTCTTT
TRBV5-1,NA,TRBJ2-7,NA,CASAGPQDTYEQYF,TGCGCCAGCGCCGGACCACAGGATACCTACGAGCAGTACTTC
TRBV9,once,TRBJ2-1,TRBD1,CASSVVGGSVNEQFF,TGTGCCAGCAGCGTAGTAGGGGGCTCGGTGAATGAGCAGTTCTTC
TRBV6-5,NA,TRBJ2-7,TRBD2,CASSYDDGGSYEQYF,TGTGCCAGCAGTTACGATGACGGGGGGTCCTACGAGCAGTACTTC
TRBV25-1,NA,TRBJ1-4,NA,CASSGPEGEGEKLFF,TGTGCCAGCAGTGGCCCGGAGGGAGAGGGCGAAAAACTGTTTTTT
TRBV6-5,NA,TRBJ1-5,NA,CASSEYGPWRPQHF,TGTGCCAGCAGTGAATATGGGCCGTGGCGGCCCCAGCATTTT
TRBV19,NA,TRBJ2-3,TRBD1,CASSQTGGWRLDTQYF,TGTGCCAGTAGTCAGACAGGGGGCTGGCGTTTAGATACGCAGTATTTT
TRBV14,NA,TRBJ2-5,NA,CASSQDTRGGETQYF,TGTGCCAGCAGCCAAGATACGCGGGGCGGGGAGACCCAGTACTTC
TRBV5-4,NA,TRBJ2-3,TRBD1,CASSWGQVQSTDTQYF,TGTGCCAGCAGCTGGGGACAGGTCCAAAGCACCGATACGCAGTATTTT
TRBV4-1,NA,TRBJ2-3,TRBD1,CASRNQGADTQYF,TGCGCCAGCAGAAACCAGGGGGCGGATACGCAGTATTTT
TRBV11-2,NA,TRBJ2-5,TRBD1,CASRSTGGETQYF,TGTGCCAGCAGGAGCACAGGGGGAGAGACCCAGTACTTC
TRBV6-6,NA,TRBJ1-2,NA,CASSYSTDGYTF,TGTGCCAGCAGTTACTCTACGGATGGCTACACCTTC
TRBV23-1,NA,TRBJ1-1,NA,CASSPMKQGISNTEAFF,TGCGCCAGCAGTCCTATGAAGCAGGGGATTTCGAACACTGAAGCTTTCTTT
TRBV27,NA,TRBJ2-2,NA,CASRLTGLNTGELFF,TGTGCCAGCAGGCTGACAGGTCTCAACACCGGGGAGCTGTTTTTT